Below, 5 T cell receptor beta chains from the same sample are listed, as sequenced in a study of cytomegalovirus exposure and HLA in healthy donors. PCR involved 60 Vbeta and 13 Jbeta primers. Repertoires were generated with immunoSEQ multiplex PCR, while TCRdb's copy carries only in-frame clones and drops some. The sample includes just over 80,000 clones, around 78% of them seen just once. The material sequenced was PBMCs. The receptors stem from a man aged 18-30 years in good health and CMV-seropositive.

The sample holds a few counts of this clone. This chain connects TRBV18 to TRBJ2-3, with D perhaps matching TRBD2 (6 bases). From germline, CDR1 is KGHSH and CDR2 LQKENI. V was shortened by 6 bases and J by 1 base, with 11 bases between the two germline ends. The CDR3 runs to 14 residues. The CDR3 DNA sequence: TGTGCCAGCTCCCTTCTAGCGCGCACAGATACGCAGTATTTT. Encoded protein: CASSLLARTDTQYF.

There are a few counts of this clone. This chain connects TRBV28 to TRBJ2-7; 12 bases align to TRBD2. Trimming took 2 bases from V and 12 from J; bases not matched to a gene: 11. Germline loops: CDR1 MDHEN, CDR2 SYDVKM. This CDR3 is built from 15 residues. The CDR3 is CASSLHTLTSGGWYF. The DNA for the CDR3 is TGTGCCAGCAGTTTACATACCTTGACTAGCGGGGGATGGTACTTC.

This chain uses TRBV28 with TRBJ1-1; D gene uncertain. The CDR3 extends over 13 amino acids. From germline, CDR1 is MDHEN and CDR2 SYDVKM. The V end lost 7 bases, the J end lost 0 bases, and 9 bases lay between the germline ends. The CDR3 loop reads CASMGVMNTEAFF. Here the CDR3 DNA reads TGTGCCAGCATGGGAGTAATGAACACTGAAGCTTTCTTT.

The chain has TRBV18 and TRBJ2-7; D uncertain. Germline values: CDR1 KGHSH, CDR2 LQKENI. The CDR3 has 14 amino acids. V was pared by 4 bases and J by 1 base, with 11 bases between. Written as DNA, the CDR3 is TGTGCCAGCTCACGAATATCGGAGTCCTACGAGCAGTACTTC. It encodes CASSRISESYEQYF.

Comment on this clone: One junction end does not reproduce the germline sequence, and a read error may be involved. The chain joins TRBV28 to TRBJ1-1, with TRBD1 matching 11 bases. Germline V gives CDR1 MDHEN, CDR2 SYDVKM. This CDR3 spans 15 amino acids. DNA of the CDR3: TGTGCCAGCAGTGGGACTCCGGGACAGGGGGTCCTTCCTCTCTTT. It encodes CASSGTPGQGVLPLF.